A selection of T cell receptor beta chains follows, all from one sample in a study of beta chain features in type 1 diabetes. Clones were read by immunoSEQ multiplex PCR, and TCRdb kept only the in-frame ones, dropping some. In the table there are roughly 500,000 clones, about 29% of which are singletons. The sequenced material came from naive CD4+ T cells from blood. The receptors here all came from a young man in good health. Both conserved end residues are part of each CDR3. D genes are given only for firm matches. Part of the rows lack a size; the others show once, few, many or a class for expanded clones.

.	few	TRBJ2-3	TRBV29-1	TGCAGCGTTTCGGTCGGGACAGATACGCAGTATTTT	CSVSVGTDTQYF
.	few	TRBJ2-4	TRBV7-6	TGTGCCAGCAGCAGACTTGGACAGATACAGTACTTC	CASSRLGQIQYF
TRBD1	.	TRBJ2-5	TRBV10-3	TGTGCCATCAGGGCCACAGGGGCCGGAGAGACCCAGTACTTC	CAIRATGAGETQYF
.	few	TRBJ1-2	TRBV29-1	TGCAGCGTTGAGGGTCGGGGCAGCTATGGCTACACCTTC	CSVEGRGSYGYTF
.	few	TRBJ2-4	TRBV10-3	TGTGCCATCAGTGATGGGTGGGCAGCGTCGAACATTCAGTACTTC	CAISDGWAASNIQYF
TRBD2	.	TRBJ2-1	TRBV6-6	TGTGCCAGCAGTTACAGGCTAGCGGGGAACAATGAGCAGTTCTTC	CASSYRLAGNNEQFF
.	.	TRBJ2-1	TRBV7-7	TGTGCTAGCAGCTTAGCGGTTCGAAGCTCCTACAATGAGCAGTTCTTC	CASSLAVRSSYNEQFF
TRBD1	.	TRBJ1-2	TRBV25-1	TGTGCCAGCCGGGACAGGGTCAACTATGGCTACACCTTC	CASRDRVNYGYTF
TRBD1	.	TRBJ2-5	TRBV5-1	TGCGCCAGCAGCGGGACAGGGCCTGGGCAAGAGACCCAGTACTTC	CASSGTGPGQETQYF
.	.	TRBJ2-2	TRBV7-6	TGTGCCAGCAGCTTAAGCGCAGGGTGGGCCACCGGGGAGCTGTTTTTT	CASSLSAGWATGELFF
.	few	TRBJ2-1	TRBV4-3	TGCGCCAGCAGCCAAGAAGGGTGGGTGGGGAATGAGCAGTTCTTC	CASSQEGWVGNEQFF
TRBD1	.	TRBJ2-7	TRBV25-1	TGTGCCAGCCTGGGACAGGACCGCTACGAGCAGTACTTC	CASLGQDRYEQYF
TRBD1	.	TRBJ2-6	TRBV18	TGTGCCAGCTCACCGGGGACAGGGGGCTCTGGGGCCAACGTCCTGACTTTC	CASSPGTGGSGANVLTF
TRBD1	.	TRBJ2-3	TRBV7-3	TGTGCCAGCAGCTTAACTCGGGACAGTGGGGCAGATACGCAGTATTTT	CASSLTRDSGADTQYF
TRBD1	.	TRBJ2-7	TRBV7-2	TGTGCCAGCAGCTCGGGGACAGCGGACTACGAGCAGTACTTC	CASSSGTADYEQYF
.	.	TRBJ1-1	TRBV14	TGTGCCAGCAGCCCCTTGAGGGGATCAAACACTGAAGCTTTCTTT	CASSPLRGSNTEAFF
.	.	TRBJ2-7	TRBV30	TGTGCCTGGGGCCTGAGGTCCTACGAGCAGTACTTC	CAWGLRSYEQYF
.	.	TRBJ2-2	TRBV9	TGTGCCAGCAGCGTAGGGGGGCGGACTGCGACCGGGGAGCTGTTTTTT	CASSVGGRTATGELFF
.	few	TRBJ1-1	TRBV25-1	TGTGCCAGCAGTGGATCCGGTCAAAAGAACACTGAAGCTTTCTTT	CASSGSGQKNTEAFF
TRBD1	.	TRBJ1-5	TRBV7-9	TGTGCCAGCAGCCCCGGCGCGGGACAGGCGCGGCAGCCCCAGCATTTT	CASSPGAGQARQPQHF
.	.	TRBJ1-2	TRBV7-9	TGTGCCAGCAGCGCCACAGGGTCGGGTGGCTACACCTTC	CASSATGSGGYTF
TRBD2	few	TRBJ2-1	TRBV2	TGTGCCAGCCGAGTCGGCGGGAGGGCCCTCAATGAGCAGTTCTTC	CASRVGGRALNEQFF
TRBD2	.	TRBJ2-7	TRBV7-2	TGTGCCAGCAGCTTCCCTAGCGGAACCTACGAGCAGTACTTC	CASSFPSGTYEQYF
.	.	TRBJ1-2	TRBV7-9	TGTGCCAGCAGCTTAGCTAACTATGGCTACACCTTC	CASSLANYGYTF
TRBD1	.	TRBJ1-5	TRBV27	TGTGCCAGCAGTTTAGCGTACGGGACAGGGCTTTATAGCAATCAGCCCCAGCATTTT	CASSLAYGTGLYSNQPQHF